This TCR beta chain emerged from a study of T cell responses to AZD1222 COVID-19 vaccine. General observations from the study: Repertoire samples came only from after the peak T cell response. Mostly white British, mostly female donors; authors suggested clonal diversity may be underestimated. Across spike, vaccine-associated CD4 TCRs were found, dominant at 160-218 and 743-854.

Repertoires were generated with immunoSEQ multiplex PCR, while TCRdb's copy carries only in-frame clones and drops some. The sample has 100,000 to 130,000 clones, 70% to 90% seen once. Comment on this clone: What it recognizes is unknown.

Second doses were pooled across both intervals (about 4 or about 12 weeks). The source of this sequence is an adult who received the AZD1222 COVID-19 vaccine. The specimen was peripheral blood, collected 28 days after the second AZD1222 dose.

The CDR3 is CASSWDSAYEQYF. DNA for the CDR3: TGTGCCAGCAGTTGGGACAGCGCCTACGAGCAGTACTTC. This chain joins TRBV12-3 or TRBV12-4 and TRBJ2-7; 7 nucleotides agree with TRBD1. V shed 4 bases, J shed 2 bases, and the junction held 2 bases outside the gene matches. CDR3 length: 13 amino acids.